This TCR beta chain was identified during a study of cytomegalovirus exposure and HLA in healthy donors. With 60 Vbeta and 13 Jbeta primers, the PCR was carried out. TCRdb's table, derived via immunoSEQ multiplex PCR, lists solely in-frame clones and lacks some. The table has 85,000 to 100,000 clones, roughly nine tenths seen once. Per germline, CDR1 KGHSH and CDR2 LQKENI. The CDR3 is 13 residues long. V was shortened by 6 bases and J by 3 bases, with 12 bases between the two germline ends. Regarding this clone: Its antigen is undetermined.

Findings and caveats of the study: Rarity marked most TCR sequences, yet some public TCRs occurred in many donors. With later analysis, a missense DCLRE1C variant became linked to TCR beta V- and J-gene trimming. Roughly uniform sequencing depth across donors was assumed, possibly incorrectly.

The sequencing input was PBMCs. This sequence joins TRBV18 and TRBJ2-7; D unresolved. The clonotype comes from a man aged 30 to 39 in good health and CMV-seropositive. This chain's CDR3 is CASSPTPHYEQYF. As DNA, the CDR3 is TGTGCCAGCTCCCCAACTCCCCACTACGAGCAGTACTTC.